The 14 T cell receptor beta chains presented below share a single source sample, sequenced in a study of control samples from healthy donors and cancer patients (dated by TCRdb to the early 2020s). Libraries were made using the immunoSEQ multiplex PCR assay. Here the immuneACCESS table is served through TCRdb, limited to in-frame sequences with V and J called. Missing clones are a known gap in these copies; in checked studies unresolved V genes cover under half, and the rest lacks a known reason. Here the sample has about 160,000 clones; about 90% occur a single time. Of the sample, 9.5% to 15% falls within the top ten clones. Material: blood. The source is a man aged 30-40 years in good health.

V usage is TRBV28 and J usage is TRBJ1-2, with unresolved D. The CDR3 runs 16 residues. The germline V gene encodes CDR1 MDHEN and CDR2 SYDVKM. V lost 5 bases to trimming and J lost 2 bases, with 18 bases between them. The CDR3: CASSPTPGRLNYGYTF. DNA of the CDR3: TGTGCCAGCAGTCCTACCCCGGGCAGGTTAAACTATGGCTACACCTTC.

The gene calls are TRBV6-6 and TRBJ1-2; weak D call: TRBD1 (6 bases). V was pared by 11 bases and J by 8 bases, with 18 bases between. CDR3 length: 12 residues. In germline, CDR1 is MNHNY, CDR2 SVGAGI (reference sequence). In nucleotides, the CDR3 is TGTGCCTGCTCATGGTTGGGGGGCGGCTACACCTTC. Translation gives CACSWLGGGYTF.

In its sample, this clone ranks as medium-sized. The V and J genes are TRBV7-9 and TRBJ2-1, with 9 bases identical to TRBD2. This CDR3 comprises 15 residues. Losses at the gene ends were 5 bases for V and 6 bases for J; bases not matched to a gene: 8. Germline CDR1 reads SEHNR; CDR2 reads FQNEAQ (reference sequence). The CDR3 here is CASSPSAGGANEQFF. For the CDR3, the DNA is TGTGCCAGCAGCCCTTCGGCGGGAGGGGCCAATGAGCAGTTCTTC. The full variable domain, its missing parts supplied by reference TRBV7-9 and TRBJ2-1, is DTGVSQNPRHKITKRGQNVTFRCDPISEHNRLYWYRQTLGQGPEFLTYFQNEAQLEKSRLLSDRFSAERPKGSFSTLEIQRTEQGDSAMYLCASSPSAGGANEQFFGPGTRLTVL.

Here the CDR3 reads CATGQRDNEQFF. CDR3 nucleotides: TGTGCCACAGGGCAGCGCGACAATGAGCAGTTCTTC. The J gene is TRBJ2-1, the V gene TRBV6-5, with D maybe TRBD1 (5 bases). V lost 10 bases and J 5 bases, leaving 12 bases between the germline ends. Germline V gene lookup returns CDR1 MNHEY and CDR2 SVGAGI. The CDR3 has 12 residues.

This chain connects TRBV2 to TRBJ1-5; 9 bases match TRBD1. Germline V gene lookup returns CDR1 SNHLY and CDR2 FYNNEI. V lost 6 bases and J lost 11; bases outside the gene matches: 17. This CDR3 comprises 16 residues. The CDR3: CASRESGTGPKGAQHF. The CDR3 region has the DNA TGTGCCAGCAGAGAATCCGGGACAGGGCCCAAGGGGGCCCAGCATTTT.

The chain employs TRBV19 and TRBJ1-5; maybe TRBD1 (5 bases). Deletions cut 3 bases from V and 5 bases from J, with 14 bases between. Germline CDR1 is LNHDA and CDR2 is SQIVND (reference sequence). The CDR3 spans 15 residues. CDR3 loop: CASSISDSGHQPQHF. In nucleotides, the CDR3 is TGTGCCAGTAGTATTTCGGATTCAGGGCATCAGCCCCAGCATTTT.

The chain uses TRBV6-5 and TRBJ1-5; a weak D match, TRBD1 (6 bases). Germline V lookup: CDR1 MNHEY, CDR2 SVGAGI. This CDR3 is 14 amino acids long. The V end was cut by 0 bases, the J end by 7 bases, with 10 bases between. In nucleotides, the CDR3 is TGTGCCAGCAGTTACTCGCAGGGGAACCAGCCCCAGCATTTT. Amino acids: CASSYSQGNQPQHF.

In the case of this clone: The germline gene is not matched at one end of the junction; a read error may be the cause. The V and J genes are TRBV9 and TRBJ1-6; TRBD1 agrees at 7 bases. CDR1 is SGDLS and CDR2 is YYNGEE in the germline V gene. The length of the CDR3 is 14 residues. CDR3 amino acids: CASRVGTDNSPLHF. Written as DNA, the CDR3 is TGTGCCAGCAGGGTAGGGACAGATAATTCACCCCTCCACTTT.

The CDR3 protein is CASRARPGGEETQYF. The CDR3 nucleotides are TGTGCCAGCAGAGCCAGACCGGGGGGCGAGGAGACCCAGTACTTC. This rearrangement joins TRBV11-2 to TRBJ2-5; D is perhaps TRBD2 (7 bases). Trimming stripped 6 bases from V and 5 bases from J, with 19 bases between. Germline V gives CDR1 SGHAT, CDR2 FQNNGV. The CDR3 spans 15 residues.

This clone appeared once. The chain uses TRBV28 and TRBJ1-2, with D hard to call. The CDR3 sequence is 15 residues long. CDR1 is MDHEN, CDR2 SYDVKM, per germline. Trimming stripped 3 bases from V and 4 bases from J, with 15 bases between. CDR3 loop: CASSFVFSEPYGYTF. CDR3 nucleotides: TGTGCCAGCAGTTTCGTGTTTTCAGAGCCCTATGGCTACACCTTC.

In its sample, this clone was seen a few times. The chain has TRBV19 and TRBJ2-3; tentative D call: TRBD2 (5 bases). The CDR3 consists of 15 residues. From germline, CDR1 is LNHDA and CDR2 SQIVND (reference sequence). Trimming took 6 bases from V and 5 from J, leaving 18 bases between them. DNA of the CDR3: TGTGCCAGTAGCCCGCCGGGAAAAATGGGAGATACGCAGTATTTT. Translating gives CASSPPGKMGDTQYF.

This chain connects TRBV5-1 to TRBJ2-2; D is perhaps TRBD2 (5 bases). The germline CDR1 and CDR2 sequences are SGHRS and YFSETQ. V was pared by 5 bases and J by 0 bases, with 8 bases between. CDR3 length: 14 amino acids. The CDR3 protein is CASRRAANTGELFF. The CDR3 DNA reads TGCGCCAGCAGGCGGGCCGCGAACACCGGGGAGCTGTTTTTT. Combining the CDR3 with reference TRBV5-1 and TRBJ2-2 gives the whole variable domain KAGVTQTPRYLIKTRGQQVTLSCSPISGHRSVSWYQQTPGQGLQFLFEYFSETQRNKGNFPGRFSGRQFSNSRSEMNVSTLELGDSALYLCASRRAANTGELFFGEGSRLTVL.

For this clone: At the DNA level, this CDR3 is encoded by other sequences in the same sample as well. The chain combines TRBV3-1 (or the pseudogene TRBV3-2) with TRBJ1-3; D unresolved. Germline V lookup: CDR1 LGHDT, CDR2 YNNKEL (reference sequence). The CDR3 loop spans 14 amino acids. Between the trimmed V and J ends, which lost 1 base and 0 bases, there was a span of 4 bases. The CDR3 here is CASSQGYSGNTIYF. For the CDR3, the DNA is TGTGCCAGCAGCCAAGGATACTCTGGAAACACCATATATTTT.

This clone was seen a handful of times. This chain joins TRBV28 and TRBJ2-2; 7 positions match TRBD1. Germline assignment: CDR1 MDHEN and CDR2 SYDVKM. J was trimmed by 2 bases and V by 7 bases; bases with no gene match: 7. There are 15 residues in the CDR3. The CDR3 loop reads CASISGQSNTGELFF. The CDR3 nucleotides read TGTGCCAGCATTTCGGGACAGTCTAACACCGGGGAGCTGTTTTTT.